This T cell receptor beta chain was captured in a study of T cell responses to AZD1222 COVID-19 vaccine. General study results and limits: Epitopes outside B.1.351 and B.1.1.7 mutated regions reportedly drew nearly half of spike TCRs. CD4 TCRs linked to vaccination spanned spike, dominating at 160-218 and 743-854. Clonal diversity was possibly underestimated, and white British individuals and females predominated among donors.

Libraries were prepared by immunoSEQ multiplex PCR; TCRdb keeps only in-frame clonotypes and omits some of them. The sample includes some 140,000 clones, just under 95% of them seen just once. Germline-derived CDR1 and CDR2 are MNHNY and SVGAGI (reference sequence). V dropped 5 bases and J dropped 4 bases, with 8 bases sitting between them. The CDR3 contains 12 residues. Turning to this clone: As yet, its antigen is unknown.

The TCR originated in an adult who received the AZD1222 COVID-19 vaccine. The starting material was peripheral blood, obtained 28 days after the second AZD1222 dose. The chain combines TRBV6-6 with TRBJ1-1; the D gene is possibly TRBD1 (5 bases). DNA of the CDR3: TGTGCCAGCAGTCGCGGGGGCACTGAAGCTTTCTTT. Amino acids: CASSRGGTEAFF.